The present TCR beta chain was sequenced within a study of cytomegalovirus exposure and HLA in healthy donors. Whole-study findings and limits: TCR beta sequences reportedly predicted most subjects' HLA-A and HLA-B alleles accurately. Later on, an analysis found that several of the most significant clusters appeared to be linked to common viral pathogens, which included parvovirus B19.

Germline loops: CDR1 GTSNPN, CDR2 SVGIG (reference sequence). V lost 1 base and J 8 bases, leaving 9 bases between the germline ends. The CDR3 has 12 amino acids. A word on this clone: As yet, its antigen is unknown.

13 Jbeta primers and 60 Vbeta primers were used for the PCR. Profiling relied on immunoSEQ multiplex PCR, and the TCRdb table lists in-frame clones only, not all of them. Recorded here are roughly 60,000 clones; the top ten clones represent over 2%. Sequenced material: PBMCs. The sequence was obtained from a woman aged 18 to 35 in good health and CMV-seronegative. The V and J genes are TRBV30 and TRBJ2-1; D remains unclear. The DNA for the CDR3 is TGTGCCTGGAGTGCCAGACGGGATGAGCAGTTCTTC. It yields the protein CAWSARRDEQFF.